This T cell receptor (beta chain) was recorded in a study of blood T cell repertoires in COVID-19. Study in general: Whether acute or convalescent, the COVID-19 samples came from the United States, Italy and Spain. From T cells, B-cell-depleted T cells, or PBMCs came the material, which was cDNA or gDNA.

The CDR3 loop spans 13 amino acids. Per the germline V gene, CDR1 is SGHRS and CDR2 is YFSETQ. V lost 4 bases, J lost 5 bases, and 13 bases lay in between. In the study's own analysis: The assay estimated nucleated cells by amplifying reference gene primers. The repertoire was sequenced with immunoSEQ multiplex PCR; TCRdb's copy has only in-frame clones and lacks some. V, J and clone size reflect that table, while D and trimming were determined from the DNA. The table shows roughly 250,000 clones, with 84% occurring only once. This sequence originates from a human donor in a cohort sampled during active COVID-19. The genes are TRBV5-1 and TRBJ2-7, with D unclear. Sequencing was carried out using peripheral blood. DNA of the CDR3: TGCGCCAGCAGCCCCCTGCCCCAGGACGAGCAGTACTTC. This gives the protein CASSPLPQDEQYF.